The 23 T cell receptor beta chains given below trace back to one sample, sequenced in a study of cytomegalovirus exposure and HLA in healthy donors. Clones were sequenced by immunoSEQ multiplex PCR, and TCRdb holds only the in-frame ones, with some missing. Among tens of thousands of clones, 90% to 95% were seen once, and the ten largest hold about 1.5%. Source material: PBMCs. These receptors all come from a man aged 18 to 29 in good health and CMV-seropositive.

The chain joins TRBV7-2 to TRBJ2-1, with 12 bases lining up with TRBD2. Germline-derived CDR1 and CDR2 are SGHTA and FQGNSA. V trimming: 5 bases; J trimming: 5 bases; junction bases outside the gene matches: 16. The length of the CDR3 is 19 residues. As DNA, the CDR3 is TGTGCCAGCAGCCGCAAAAAACGGACTAGCGGGACGGGGGACAATGAGCAGTTCTTC. Translating gives CASSRKKRTSGTGDNEQFF. Variable domain in full (rest from reference TRBV7-2 and TRBJ2-1): GAGVSQSPSNKVTEKGKDVELRCDPISGHTALYWYRQSLGQGLEFLIYFQGNSAPDKSGLPSDRFSAERTGGSVSTLTIQRTQQEDSAVYLCASSRKKRTSGTGDNEQFFGPGTRLTVL.

This clone was counted a single time. Here the CDR3 DNA reads TGCGCCAGCAGCCAAGAGAGTAGATCCTACGAGCAGTACTTC. Translating it yields CASSQESRSYEQYF. The chain couples TRBV4-1 to TRBJ2-7; D not certain. From germline, CDR1 is MGHRA and CDR2 YSYEKL. The CDR3 is made up of 14 amino acids. V was cut by 0 bases and J by 1 base, with 7 bases left in between.

This clone was found once. The genes are TRBV7-3 and TRBJ2-2, with D possibly being TRBD1 (6 bases). Germline CDR1 reads SGHTA; CDR2 reads FQGTGA. V lost 6 bases and J 7 bases, leaving 15 bases between the germline ends. The CDR3 length is 14 residues. CDR3 sequence (DNA): TGTGCCAGCAGGGTAACAGGGCGGATCGGGGAGCTGTTTTTT. Protein: CASRVTGRIGELFF.

This rearrangement joins TRBV5-4 to TRBJ1-4, with 7 positions matching TRBD1. The CDR3 totals 14 residues. In germline, CDR1 is SGHNT, CDR2 YYREEE (reference sequence). V was clipped by 0 bases and J by 8 bases; unmatched bases: 4. The CDR3 coding sequence is TGTGCCAGCAGCTTGGTGGCAGGGGGGGAAAAACTGTTTTTT. This codes for CASSLVAGGEKLFF.

The chain combines TRBV7-2 with TRBJ2-7, with D unresolved. This CDR3 comprises 11 residues. The germline gives CDR1 SGHTA, CDR2 FQGNSA. V was cut by 5 bases and J by 0 bases, with 2 bases left in between. CDR3 region: CASSRSYEQYF. The CDR3 DNA is TGTGCCAGCAGCCGCTCCTACGAGCAGTACTTC.

The chain uses TRBV19 and TRBJ2-3, with TRBD1 identical over 7 bases. The germline V gene has CDR1 LNHDA and CDR2 SQIVND (reference sequence). V was pared by 7 bases and J by 2 bases, with 9 bases of the junction left unmatched. CDR3 length equals 15 residues. The CDR3 DNA is TGTGCCAGTACCGAACGGGACAGCACCACAGATACGCAGTATTTT. Translating gives CASTERDSTTDTQYF.

The genes are TRBV10-3 and TRBJ1-1; 8 positions agree with TRBD1. The CDR3 loop spans 14 amino acids. The junction had 7 bases not matched to a gene; V was cut back by 5 bases and J by 5 bases. Looked up from germline, CDR1 is ENHRY and CDR2 is SYGVKD. The CDR3 nucleotides are TGTGCCATCAGTTCGAGACAGGGGAGGACTGAAGCTTTCTTT. Translated: CAISSRQGRTEAFF.

The rearrangement uses TRBV9 and TRBJ2-3, with TRBD2 identical over 8 bases. CDR1 is SGDLS, CDR2 YYNGEE, per germline. This CDR3 has 16 residues. J was trimmed by 4 bases and V by 3 bases; bases with no gene match: 10. The CDR3 DNA follows: TGTGCCAGCAGCGCGCGGACTAGCAAATATTCAGATACGCAGTATTTT. Its protein product is CASSARTSKYSDTQYF.

The CDR3 sequence: CASSPYRDYTNEQFF. The CDR3, as DNA: TGTGCCAGCAGCCCCTACCGGGACTATACGAATGAGCAGTTCTTC. The gene calls are TRBV9 and TRBJ2-1, with 7 positions matching TRBD2. This CDR3 has 15 amino acids. V lost 4 bases, J lost 7 bases, and 11 bases stayed unmatched. The germline CDR1 and CDR2 sequences are SGDLS and YYNGEE.

In its sample, this clone was seen once. This rearrangement joins TRBV7-9 to TRBJ1-3; 9 bases are shared with TRBD1. The CDR3 contains 17 residues. V shed 3 bases and J 6 bases; nucleotides not matched to a gene: 12. Germline V gene lookup returns CDR1 SEHNR and CDR2 FQNEAQ (reference sequence). The CDR3: CASSFLRTGVLVNTIYF. The CDR3, as DNA: TGTGCCAGCAGCTTTCTTAGGACAGGGGTTTTGGTAAACACCATATATTTT. The variable domain in full, completed from reference TRBV7-9 and TRBJ1-3, reads DTGVSQNPRHKITKRGQNVTFRCDPISEHNRLYWYRQTLGQGPEFLTYFQNEAQLEKSRLLSDRFSAERPKGSFSTLEIQRTEQGDSAMYLCASSFLRTGVLVNTIYFGEGSWLTVV.

The chain is built from TRBV13 and TRBJ2-3; no firm D call. This CDR3 contains 14 residues. Trimming stripped 2 bases from V and 1 base from J, with 7 bases between. Germline-derived CDR1 and CDR2 are PRHDT and FYEKMQ (reference sequence). CDR3 amino acids: CASSLSAGTDTQYF. The CDR3 DNA reads as TGTGCCAGCAGCTTAAGTGCGGGCACAGATACGCAGTATTTT.

The CDR3 here is CSVSDWTSGLGTQYF. CDR3 bases: TGCAGCGTTTCGGATTGGACTAGCGGGCTTGGGACCCAGTACTTC. The V and J genes are TRBV29-1 and TRBJ2-5, with TRBD2 identical over 11 bases. Looked up from germline, CDR1 is SQVTM and CDR2 is ANQGSEA. The CDR3 spans 15 residues. V trimming: 5 bases; J trimming: 7 bases; junction bases outside the gene matches: 12. Drawing the rest from reference TRBV29-1 and TRBJ2-5, the complete variable domain is SAVISQKPSRDICQRGTSLTIQCQVDSQVTMMFWYRQQPGQSLTLIATANQGSEATYESGFVIDKFPISRPNLTFSTLTVSNMSPEDSSIYLCSVSDWTSGLGTQYFGPGTRLLVL.

The rearrangement links TRBV6-4 to TRBJ2-1; tentatively, D is TRBD2 (5 bases). The CDR3 totals 15 residues. From germline, CDR1 is MRHNA and CDR2 SNTAGT. V lost 2 bases and J 3 bases, leaving 11 bases between the germline ends. The CDR3 sequence is CASSDGSVDYNEQFF. In DNA, the CDR3 is TGTGCCAGCAGTGACGGTAGCGTTGACTACAATGAGCAGTTCTTC.

The chain has TRBV15 and TRBJ2-1, with 12 bases aligning to TRBD2. This CDR3 comprises 17 residues. V was clipped by 0 bases and J by 10 bases; unmatched bases: 10. Germline lookup yields CDR1 LNHNV and CDR2 YYDKDF (reference sequence). The CDR3 region is CATSRDRSSGRAGEQFF. The CDR3 nucleotides are TGTGCCACCAGCAGAGATCGTTCTAGCGGGAGGGCCGGGGAGCAGTTCTTC.

The chain carries TRBV6-1 and TRBJ2-1, with 11 bases lining up with TRBD1. Germline CDR1 MNHNS, CDR2 SASEGT. J lost 6 bases, V lost 4 bases, and 5 bases had no gene match. The CDR3 is 15 residues long. The DNA for the CDR3 is TGTGCCAGCAGTGCCGGGACAGGGGGAGGCAATGAGCAGTTCTTC. Amino acids: CASSAGTGGGNEQFF.

The rearrangement uses TRBV20-1 and TRBJ2-3; the D is unclear. The CDR3 is 11 amino acids. Germline V CDR1 and CDR2: DFQATT, SNEGSKA (reference sequence). Trimming pared 0 bases from V and 7 bases from J, leaving 5 bases between. CDR3 residues: CSARDPYTQYF. Written as DNA, the CDR3 is TGCAGTGCTAGAGATCCGTATACGCAGTATTTT.

This chain uses TRBV11-2 with TRBJ2-3; the match to TRBD2 covers 13 bases. V lost 5 bases, J lost 8 bases, and 10 bases stayed unmatched. The CDR3 extends over 16 amino acids. Germline CDR1 and CDR2: SGHAT and FQNNGV. The CDR3 loop reads CASSPGTSGKFGTQYF. The CDR3, as DNA: TGTGCCAGCAGCCCCGGGACTAGCGGGAAATTTGGTACGCAGTATTTT.

The V and J genes are TRBV5-6 and TRBJ1-3; TRBD1 matches 9 bases. The V and J ends lost 4 bases and 9 bases, in that order; junction bases with no gene match: 5. Germline assignment: CDR1 SGHDT and CDR2 YYEEEE. This CDR3 comprises 13 residues. CDR3 amino acids: CASSKQGAGTIYF. Here the CDR3 DNA reads TGTGCCAGCAGCAAACAGGGGGCGGGCACCATATATTTT.

The chain uses TRBV7-3 and TRBJ2-5, with D possibly being TRBD2 (7 bases). Germline V gene lookup returns CDR1 SGHTA and CDR2 FQGTGA. The V gene lost 6 bases and the J gene lost 3 bases, with 11 bases spanning the gap. CDR3 length: 13 amino acids. CDR3 amino acids: CASSRGAEETQYF. The DNA for the CDR3 is TGTGCCAGCAGTCGGGGGGCGGAAGAGACCCAGTACTTC.

The chain recombines TRBV19 with TRBJ1-2, with TRBD1 identical over 10 bases. This CDR3 has 16 amino acids. Germline lookup yields CDR1 LNHDA and CDR2 SQIVND (reference sequence). J gave up 7 bases and V 5 bases, and 13 bases lay outside the gene matches. The chain's CDR3 is CASSVAAGQGQVGYTF. Written as DNA, the CDR3 is TGTGCCAGTAGTGTTGCCGCGGGACAGGGGCAGGTTGGCTACACCTTC.

The chain has TRBV9 and TRBJ1-3; weak D call: TRBD1 (5 bases). Trimming took 4 bases from V and 1 from J, leaving 21 bases between them. The CDR3 is 18 amino acids. Germline CDR1 and CDR2: SGDLS and YYNGEE. In DNA, the CDR3 is TGTGCCAGCAGCTCCACGATGGGGGGGGTAGGGTCTGGAAACACCATATATTTT. Encoded protein: CASSSTMGGVGSGNTIYF. Drawing the rest from reference TRBV9 and TRBJ1-3, the complete variable domain is DSGVTQTPKHLITATGQRVTLRCSPRSGDLSVYWYQQSLDQGLQFLIQYYNGEERAKGNILERFSAQQFPDLHSELNLSSLELGDSALYFCASSSTMGGVGSGNTIYFGEGSWLTVV.

This chain uses TRBV19 with TRBJ2-7; 7 bases agree with TRBD2. Germline V CDR1 and CDR2: LNHDA, SQIVND (reference sequence). Unmatched junction bases numbered 10, after V lost 4 bases and J lost 1 base. CDR3 length: 16 residues. CDR3 bases: TGTGCCAGTAGTACTTCCCGCGGGGGAGGGTCCTACGAGCAGTACTTC. Encoded protein: CASSTSRGGGSYEQYF. Looking up the rest from reference TRBV19 and TRBJ2-7 gives the full variable domain: DGGITQSPKYLFRKEGQNVTLSCEQNLNHDAMYWYRQDPGQGLRLIYYSQIVNDFQKGDIAEGYSVSREKKESFPLTVTSAQKNPTAFYLCASSTSRGGGSYEQYFGPGTRLTVT.

This chain uses TRBV10-1 with TRBJ2-2; D gene uncertain. V lost 2 bases, J lost 6 bases, and 10 bases lay in between. This CDR3 is built from 14 residues. Germline V CDR1 and CDR2: WNHNN, SYGVQD (reference sequence). CDR3 protein: CASSELQSAGELFF. In nucleotides, the CDR3 is TGCGCCAGCAGTGAGCTGCAGTCCGCCGGGGAGCTGTTTTTT.